One and the same sample provided the 8 T cell receptor beta chains below, sequenced in a study of T cells in Graves' hyperthyroidism and ophthalmopathy. TCR beta CDR3 sequences were amplified from RNA transcripts. First-round RT-PCR targeting the TCR CDR3 was performed with the HTBI primer set. One entry per CDR3 protein, called by TCRdb with MiXCR from the multiplex PCR reads. The sample holds 600,000 or so distinct CDR3 sequences, approximately 15% seen once. The sequenced material came from blood. The receptors were gathered from a woman aged 18-29 years with Graves' ophthalmopathy.

Comment on this clonotype: This sequence may be a read error, since a much larger clone differs from it by one base. The rearrangement uses TRBV12-3 or TRBV12-4 and TRBJ1-1; TRBD1 matches at 9 bases. J lost 4 bases, V lost 8 bases, and 8 bases had no gene match. The length of the CDR3 is 14 residues. CDR3 region: CASGPGQGPTEAFF. The DNA of the CDR3 is TGTGCCAGCGGTCCGGGACAGGGTCCCACTGAAGCTTTCTTT.

Ten or more counts support this clonotype. The rearrangement uses TRBV27 and TRBJ2-1; D remains ambiguous. Germline CDR1 MNHEY, CDR2 SMNVEV (reference sequence). Trimming shortened V by 6 bases and J by 0 bases, and 9 bases separated the two germline ends. The CDR3 extends over 14 amino acids. CDR3 in amino acids: CASRTGSSYNEQFF. The CDR3 nucleotides are TGTGCCAGCAGAACGGGTAGCTCCTACAATGAGCAGTTCTTC.

The J gene is TRBJ2-7, the V gene TRBV9; weak D call: TRBD2 (5 bases). V shed 3 bases and J shed 6 bases, with 16 bases lying between them. Germline V CDR1 and CDR2: SGDLS, YYNGEE. The CDR3 runs to 14 residues. The DNA of the CDR3 is TGTGCCAGCAGCGCGGAGGACCTTCCAGGCGAGCAGTACTTC. It translates to CASSAEDLPGEQYF. The entire variable domain, with the rest obtained from reference TRBV9 and TRBJ2-7, is as follows: DSGVTQTPKHLITATGQRVTLRCSPRSGDLSVYWYQQSLDQGLQFLIQYYNGEERAKGNILERFSAQQFPDLHSELNLSSLELGDSALYFCASSAEDLPGEQYFGPGTRLTVT.

This clonotype was counted at least ten times. The chain employs TRBV7-9 and TRBJ2-1, with 10 bases fitting TRBD1. The germline V gene has CDR1 SEHNR and CDR2 FQNEAQ (reference sequence). The CDR3 is 16 amino acids. V lost 4 bases, J lost 3 bases, and 6 bases stayed unmatched. CDR3 DNA sequence: TGTGCCAGCAGCTCTGGACAGGGGGTGATCTACAATGAGCAGTTCTTC. It translates to CASSSGQGVIYNEQFF.

This sequence joins TRBV11-2 and TRBJ1-2, with TRBD1 matching 10 bases. The CDR3 totals 15 residues. Germline assignment: CDR1 SGHAT and CDR2 FQNNGV. The V segment lost 9 bases and the J segment 3 bases; nucleotides outside the gene matches: 10. The CDR3 nucleotides read TGTGCCAGTAGTAGTCCGGGACAGGGGTACTATGGCTACACCTTC. Translating gives CASSSPGQGYYGYTF.

V gene TRBV7-9 combines with J gene TRBJ2-5; TRBD2 aligns across 12 bases. The CDR3 length is 17 residues. In germline, CDR1 is SEHNR, CDR2 FQNEAQ (reference sequence). V trimming: 2 bases; J trimming: 5 bases; junction bases outside the gene matches: 9. The CDR3 loop is CASSLTRLAGDVETQYF. In nucleotides, the CDR3 is TGTGCCAGCAGCTTAACCCGACTAGCGGGAGATGTGGAGACCCAGTACTTC.

This clonotype showed up just once. Just one base apart from a much larger clone, this may be a read error. V gene TRBV12-3 or TRBV12-4 combines with J gene TRBJ2-1, with D perhaps assigned TRBD1 or TRBD2 (5 bases each). The DNA end favors TRBJ2-7, so the J call may be wrong. This CDR3 is built from 14 residues. The DNA for the CDR3 is TGTGCCAGCAGTTTTCAGGGAGAGGGCAATGAGCAGTACTTC. Its translation is CASSFQGEGNEQYF.

The table lists this clonotype with many counts. V usage is TRBV28 and J usage is TRBJ2-5; 8 bases are shared with TRBD1. CDR3 length: 17 residues. CDR1 is MDHEN, CDR2 SYDVKM, per germline. The V gene end was trimmed by 3 bases and the J gene end by 4 bases; junction bases not matched to a gene: 13. DNA for the CDR3: TGTGCCAGCAGTTTGAGGACCACAAGCACAGGGGGAGAGACCCAGTACTTC. Translated, it gives CASSLRTTSTGGETQYF.